This T cell receptor (beta chain) derives from a study of T-cell memory formation after mild COVID-19. Turning to the study itself: The TCR clusters were mostly specific to one donor.

TCRdb reprocessed the 5' RACE reads via MiXCR and lists one record per CDR3 protein. The sample has almost 550,000 distinct CDR3 sequences, approximately 20% seen once. The trim removed 5 bases at V and 10 bases at J, leaving 15 bases unmatched. The CDR3 is made up of 16 amino acids. Germline CDR1 reads SGHTA; CDR2 reads FQGTGA. In its sample, this clonotype was seen a few times. The material sequenced was PBMCs or a T cell subset sorted from them (not recorded which). The chain uses TRBV7-3 and TRBJ2-3, with TRBD2 matching over 10 bases. The TCR sequence derives from an adult woman who had mild COVID-19 (a few samples of this study predate the infection). Cell type and time point are not known. CDR3 bases: TGTGCCAGCAGCCCCGACAGCGGGGGGGCTTATCGGGCGCAGTATTTT. It is translated as CASSPDSGGAYRAQYF.